The rows below give T cell receptor beta chains drawn from one sample of a study of T cell responses to AZD1222 COVID-19 vaccine. Generated by immunoSEQ multiplex PCR, the TCRdb table keeps only in-frame clones and is missing some. The sample holds over 150,000 clones, 90% seen once. Sequencing was performed on peripheral blood, taken on day 0 of AZD1222 vaccination. The receptors were sampled from an adult in good health. Both conserved end residues are part of each CDR3. A D gene is named only where the DNA matches it firmly. Size is stated for part of the rows, as once, few or many counts, or as a class when the clone is expanded.

V gene	D gene	clone size	J gene	CDR3 protein	CDR3 DNA
TRBV4-1	TRBD2	-	TRBJ2-1	CASSQESASGGPYNEQFF	TGCGCCAGCAGCCAAGAGTCAGCTAGCGGGGGTCCCTACAATGAGCAGTTCTTC
TRBV3-1/TRBV3-2	TRBD2	few	TRBJ2-7	CASSLAALSSGRAYEQYF	TGTGCCAGCAGCCTAGCCGCCCTATCTAGCGGCCGGGCCTACGAGCAGTACTTC
TRBV27	TRBD1	-	TRBJ2-7	CASSNKDRSGEQYF	TGTGCCAGCAGTAACAAGGACAGGTCAGGAGAGCAGTACTTC
TRBV6-2/TRBV6-3	-	once	TRBJ1-1	CASSYGPGLSAFF	TGTGCCAGCAGTTACGGGCCAGGCCTTTCAGCTTTCTTT
TRBV19	-	-	TRBJ1-2	CASWGSHRGYTF	TGTGCCAGTTGGGGGAGTCATCGGGGCTACACCTTC
TRBV9	-	-	TRBJ2-3	CASSVTLGGSTDTQYF	TGTGCCAGCAGCGTAACCCTAGGGGGGAGCACAGATACGCAGTATTTT
TRBV10-3	TRBD1	-	TRBJ1-4	CAISANRGSEKLFF	TGTGCCATCAGTGCGAACAGGGGTAGTGAAAAACTGTTTTTT
TRBV28	-	-	TRBJ2-1	CASRSRTDNEQFF	TGTGCCAGCAGATCGAGGACCGACAATGAGCAGTTCTTC
TRBV4-3	-	once	TRBJ1-1	CASSSSRQNAAFF	TGCGCCAGCAGCTCCTCGCGGCAGAATGCGGCTTTCTTT
TRBV19	TRBD1	once	TRBJ1-3	CASSPGTASGNTIYF	TGTGCCAGTTCACCTGGGACAGCCTCTGGAAACACCATATATTTT
TRBV7-2	TRBD2	-	TRBJ2-1	CASSLGVAQAGYEQFF	TGTGCCAGCAGCTTAGGGGTAGCCCAAGCGGGGTATGAGCAGTTCTTC
TRBV6-5	-	-	TRBJ2-5	CASTRGTKETQYF	TGTGCCAGCACTAGGGGGACCAAAGAGACCCAGTACTTC
TRBV11-1	-	-	TRBJ2-7	CASSGSLGYEQYF	TGTGCCAGCAGCGGATCCTTGGGGTACGAGCAGTACTTC
TRBV6-2/TRBV6-3	TRBD2	-	TRBJ2-3	CASSYSLRGVTDTQYF	TGTGCCAGCAGTTACTCGTTGCGGGGGGTCACAGATACGCAGTATTTT
TRBV11-2	-	-	TRBJ1-3	CASSLGGNSGNTIYF	TGTGCCAGCAGCTTAGGCGGGAACTCTGGAAACACCATATATTTT
TRBV5-5	TRBD2	-	TRBJ2-3	CASSSGGLTDTQYF	TGTGCCAGCAGCTCGGGGGGATTGACGGATACGCAGTATTTT
TRBV18	-	-	TRBJ1-5	CASSPGGNSNQPQHF	TGTGCCAGCTCACCGGGGGGTAATAGCAATCAGCCCCAGCATTTT
TRBV19	-	-	TRBJ2-7	CASSIGEGYEQYF	TGTGCCAGTAGTATAGGTGAGGGGTACGAGCAGTACTTC
TRBV12-3/TRBV12-4	TRBD1	-	TRBJ1-4	CASSSTGREKLFF	TGTGCCAGCAGTTCGACAGGGCGGGAAAAACTGTTTTTT
TRBV27	TRBD1	once	TRBJ1-5	CASRLLRTGGIEPQHF	TGTGCCAGCAGATTACTCCGGACAGGGGGCATAGAGCCCCAGCATTTT
TRBV2	TRBD1	-	TRBJ2-7	CASSEAPPGTGSYEQYF	TGTGCCAGCAGTGAAGCTCCACCCGGGACAGGGTCGTACGAGCAGTACTTC
TRBV3-1/TRBV3-2	-	-	TRBJ1-5	CASSQGQAGHQPQHF	TGTGCCAGCAGCCAAGGGCAGGCGGGGCATCAGCCCCAGCATTTT
TRBV27	TRBD1	-	TRBJ2-5	CATQDRPAPQETQYF	TGTGCCACCCAGGACAGGCCAGCACCCCAAGAGACCCAGTACTTC
TRBV7-3	-	-	TRBJ1-2	CASSPKQQGVADGYTF	TGTGCCAGCAGCCCCAAACAACAGGGAGTCGCGGATGGCTACACCTTC
TRBV6-2/TRBV6-3	TRBD2	once	TRBJ2-3	CASSDGGGGHTDTQYF	TGTGCCAGCAGTGACGGCGGGGGGGGACACACAGATACGCAGTATTTT
TRBV27	TRBD2	once	TRBJ2-7	CASSFRTGTSGGVSYEQYF	TGTGCCAGCAGTTTCCGAACCGGGACTAGCGGGGGGGTCTCCTACGAGCAGTACTTC
TRBV19	-	-	TRBJ1-2	CASSTVPHGYGYTF	TGTGCCAGTAGTACAGTCCCTCATGGATATGGCTACACCTTC
TRBV6-5	TRBD1	-	TRBJ2-1	CASRVQGVGKGEQFF	TGTGCCAGCAGGGTACAGGGGGTAGGAAAAGGTGAGCAGTTCTTC
TRBV7-9	-	-	TRBJ1-5	CASSLGGRNQPQHF	TGTGCCAGCAGCTTAGGGGGCCGCAATCAGCCCCAGCATTTT
TRBV7-9	-	-	TRBJ1-2	CASSGQGNGYTF	TGTGCCAGCAGCGGGCAGGGGAATGGCTACACCTTC
TRBV30	-	-	TRBJ2-7	CAWSNWGTLGEQYF	TGTGCCTGGAGTAATTGGGGGACCCTGGGGGAGCAGTACTTC
TRBV4-1	TRBD1	-	TRBJ2-3	CASSPGQGTSTDTQYF	TGCGCCAGCAGCCCGGGACAGGGGACATCCACAGATACGCAGTATTTT
TRBV4-3	TRBD1	-	TRBJ2-3	CASSHGTGTDTQYF	TGCGCCAGCAGCCACGGGACAGGGACAGATACGCAGTATTTT
TRBV5-1	TRBD2	once	TRBJ2-1	CASSPTTAGGVNEQFF	TGCGCCAGCAGCCCCACCACAGCGGGGGGTGTCAATGAGCAGTTCTTC
TRBV5-1	-	-	TRBJ2-1	CASSTTGTFTYNEQFF	TGCGCCAGCAGCACGACCGGGACATTTACCTACAATGAGCAGTTCTTC
TRBV4-1	-	-	TRBJ2-3	CASSQGLTTGGTDTQYF	TGCGCCAGCAGCCAGGGACTGACTACTGGGGGCACAGATACGCAGTATTTT
TRBV7-9	TRBD1	-	TRBJ2-2	CASSWDRGLNTGELFF	TGTGCCAGCAGCTGGGACAGGGGCCTAAACACCGGGGAGCTGTTTTTT
TRBV29-1	-	-	TRBJ1-2	CSACRTASDRNGDGYTF	TGCAGCGCCTGCCGGACGGCAAGTGACAGGAATGGTGATGGCTACACCTTC
TRBV11-2	-	-	TRBJ2-7	CASSSTRVGEQYF	TGTGCCAGCAGCTCTACACGGGTCGGCGAGCAGTACTTC
TRBV19	-	-	TRBJ2-1	CASSRRTVNEQFF	TGTGCCAGTAGTCGCCGGACTGTGAATGAGCAGTTCTTC
TRBV18	-	-	TRBJ1-6	CASSPFRDGSNSPLHF	TGTGCCAGCTCACCATTCCGGGACGGATCTAATTCACCCCTCCACTTT
TRBV19	TRBD1	-	TRBJ1-1	CASSIVGTEAQDEAFF	TGTGCCAGTAGTATAGTAGGGACAGAGGCCCAGGATGAAGCTTTCTTT
TRBV7-9	-	-	TRBJ1-1	CASSQWGNTEAFF	TGTGCCAGCAGCCAATGGGGAAACACTGAAGCTTTCTTT
TRBV9	-	-	TRBJ2-7	CASSSTPYEQYF	TGTGCCAGCAGCTCCACCCCCTACGAGCAGTACTTC